This T cell receptor (beta chain) appears in the sequencing data of a study of blood T cell repertoires in COVID-19. This CDR3 has 13 residues. Trimming took 5 bases from V and 4 from J, leaving 11 bases between them. As processed by the authors: Estimated nucleated cell counts came from reference gene primer amplification. The repertoire was sequenced with immunoSEQ multiplex PCR; TCRdb's copy has only in-frame clones and lacks some. D and trimming come from the DNA, and the V and J calls and clone size come from that table. Among hundreds of thousands of clones listed, around 90% were seen once. The sample comprised peripheral blood. The rearrangement joins TRBV12-3 or TRBV12-4 to TRBJ1-1, with D maybe TRBD1 (5 bases). The sequence was collected from a woman aged 50 to 60 with COVID-19, enrolled during active disease. CDR3 sequence: CASSPTESTEAFF. Here the CDR3 DNA reads TGTGCCAGCAGTCCGACAGAGAGCACTGAAGCTTTCTTT.